The 8 T cell receptor beta chains reported below all come from one sample, sequenced in a study of PD-L1 blockade in urothelial cancer. Specified time point: peripheral blood 6 weeks after treatment start. Libraries were prepared by immunoSEQ multiplex PCR; TCRdb keeps only in-frame clonotypes and omits some of them. The table records around 87,000 clones, 75% to 90% of them present only once. The sample was PBMCs, taken around atezolizumab (anti-PD-L1) treatment. Receptors originate from a man in his 70s with urothelial cancer.

The chain is built from TRBV27 and TRBJ2-5; 7 bases match TRBD2. Germline lookup yields CDR1 MNHEY and CDR2 SMNVEV (reference sequence). J lost 4 bases, V lost 7 bases, and 6 bases had no gene match. The CDR3 runs to 13 residues. In DNA, the CDR3 is TGTGCCAGCACCGCGGGGAGGGGAGAGACCCAGTACTTC. Translated: CASTAGRGETQYF.

This chain uses TRBV5-4 with TRBJ1-4; 11 bases match TRBD1. This CDR3 spans 15 amino acids. Germline V lookup: CDR1 SGHNT, CDR2 YYREEE (reference sequence). Losses at the gene ends were 4 bases for V and 8 bases for J; bases not matched to a gene: 7. CDR3 protein: CASSSSDRGLEKLFF. The CDR3, as DNA: TGTGCCAGCAGCAGCTCGGACAGGGGGCTGGAAAAACTGTTTTTT.

V is TRBV29-1 and J is TRBJ2-7; unclear D gene. V shed 6 bases and J shed 4 bases, with 13 bases lying between them. Germline V gives CDR1 SQVTM, CDR2 ANQGSEA. The CDR3 runs to 12 residues. The CDR3 protein is CSVAQERYEQYF. CDR3 nucleotide sequence: TGCAGCGTCGCCCAGGAAAGGTACGAGCAGTACTTC.

The V gene is TRBV5-4, the J gene TRBJ1-1, with TRBD1 matching over 10 bases. The V and J ends lost 4 bases and 4 bases, in that order; junction bases with no gene match: 7. The CDR3 is made up of 15 amino acids. Germline CDR1 and CDR2: SGHNT and YYREEE (reference sequence). In DNA, the CDR3 is TGTGCCAGCAGCACCTGGACAGGGGGAAGCACTGAAGCTTTCTTT. Protein: CASSTWTGGSTEAFF. Looking up the rest from reference TRBV5-4 and TRBJ1-1 gives the full variable domain: ETGVTQSPTHLIKTRGQQVTLRCSSQSGHNTVSWYQQALGQGPQFIFQYYREEENGRGNFPPRFSGLQFPNYSSELNVNALELDDSALYLCASSTWTGGSTEAFFGQGTRLTVV.

This clone has just one count. The chain couples TRBV15 to TRBJ2-3, with a possible D match to TRBD2 (6 bases). V shed 1 base and J shed 3 bases, with 8 bases lying between them. The CDR3 is 14 amino acids. The V gene's germline CDR1 is LNHNV and CDR2 YYDKDF (reference sequence). The CDR3 is CATSRALATDTQYF. The DNA of the CDR3 is TGTGCCACCAGCAGAGCCCTAGCGACAGATACGCAGTATTTT.

The CDR3 spells CASSQGQRTDTQYF. The CDR3 nucleotides read TGTGCCAGCAGTCAGGGGCAGCGCACAGATACGCAGTATTTT. The chain links TRBV14 to TRBJ2-3; D may be TRBD1 (6 bases). The CDR3 spans 14 residues. Germline-derived CDR1 and CDR2 are SGHDN and FVKESK. The V gene lost 6 bases and the J gene lost 1 base, with 11 bases spanning the gap.

This chain connects TRBV19 to TRBJ2-6, with D tentatively TRBD2 (6 bases). The length of the CDR3 is 17 residues. Trimming took off 5 bases at V and 3 bases at J, with 17 bases between the two ends. Germline lookup yields CDR1 LNHDA and CDR2 SQIVND (reference sequence). The CDR3 DNA is TGTGCCAGTAGTCGCCGGGACTCCCCCTTTGGGGCCAACGTCCTGACTTTC. Amino acid sequence: CASSRRDSPFGANVLTF.

This clone was seen a handful of times. CDR3: CASSERSNQPQHF. For the CDR3, the DNA is TGTGCCAGCAGTGAACGTAGCAATCAGCCCCAGCATTTT. The V gene is TRBV6-1, the J gene TRBJ1-5; unclear D gene. V was trimmed by 2 bases and J by 0 bases, leaving 2 bases between them. The germline V gene has CDR1 MNHNS and CDR2 SASEGT. The CDR3 is 13 residues long.